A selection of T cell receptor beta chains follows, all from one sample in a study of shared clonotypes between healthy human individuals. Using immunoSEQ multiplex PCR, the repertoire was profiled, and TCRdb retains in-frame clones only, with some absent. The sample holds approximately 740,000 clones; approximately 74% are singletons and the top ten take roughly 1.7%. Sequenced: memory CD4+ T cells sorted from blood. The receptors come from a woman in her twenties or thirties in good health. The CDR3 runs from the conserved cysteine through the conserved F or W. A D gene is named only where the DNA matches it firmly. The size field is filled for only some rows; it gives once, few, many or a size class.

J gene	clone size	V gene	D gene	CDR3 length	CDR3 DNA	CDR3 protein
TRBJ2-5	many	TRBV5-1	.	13	TGCGCCAGCGGGGAACTCAGGCAAGAGACCCAGTACTTC	CASGELRQETQYF
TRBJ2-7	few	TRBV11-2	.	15	TGTGCCAGCAGCTTAGATTCTCGTGGGGCCTACGAGCAGTACTTC	CASSLDSRGAYEQYF
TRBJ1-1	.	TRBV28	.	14	TGTGCCAGCAGTTTATCTGTGGCGAAAACTGAAGCTTTCTTT	CASSLSVAKTEAFF
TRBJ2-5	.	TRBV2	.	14	TGTGCCAGCATTAGAGGTGGGCCCGTAGGGGCCCAGTACTTC	CASIRGGPVGAQYF
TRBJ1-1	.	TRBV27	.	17	TGTGCCAGCAGGGCGCGGGTGTCGAGACTAATGAACACTGAAGCTTTCTTT	CASRARVSRLMNTEAFF
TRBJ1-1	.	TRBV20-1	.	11	TGCAGTGCTCCAGTCGGGGGGGTAGCTTTCTTT	CSAPVGGVAFF
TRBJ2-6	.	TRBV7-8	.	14	TGTGCCAGCAGCGTCGAATCTGGGGCCAACGTCCTGACTTTC	CASSVESGANVLTF
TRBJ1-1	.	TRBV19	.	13	TGTGCCAGTAGCCGGGGGGGGAACACTGAAGCTTTCTTT	CASSRGGNTEAFF
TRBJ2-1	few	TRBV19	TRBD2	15	TGTGCCAGTAGTGATCGACTAGCGGCCTACAATGAGCAGTTCTTC	CASSDRLAAYNEQFF
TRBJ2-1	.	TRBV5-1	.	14	TGCGCCAGCAGCTTGGGGGGGACCGGCGATGAGCAGTTCTTC	CASSLGGTGDEQFF
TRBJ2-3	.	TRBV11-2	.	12	TGTGCCAGCAGCTTAAGGCAAACCCCTCAGTATTTT	CASSLRQTPQYF
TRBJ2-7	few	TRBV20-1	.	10	TGCAGTGCTAATTTGTACGAGCAGTACTTC	CSANLYEQYF
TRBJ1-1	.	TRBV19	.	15	TGTGCCAGTAGTCTAACGACAGGAATGAACACTGAAGCTTTCTTT	CASSLTTGMNTEAFF
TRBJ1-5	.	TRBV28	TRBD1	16	TGTGCCAGCACCCGATCCCGGGACAGCACTATTGAGCCCCAGCATTTT	CASTRSRDSTIEPQHF
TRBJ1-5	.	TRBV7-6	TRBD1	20	TGTGCCAGCAGCTTAGGGCCTAGGGCCACCTCCGGGACAGATAATCAGCCCCAGCATTTT	CASSLGPRATSGTDNQPQHF
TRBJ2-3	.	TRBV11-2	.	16	TGTGCCAGCAGCTTGCTTAGTATCCGGGGTCTAGATACGCAGTATTTT	CASSLLSIRGLDTQYF
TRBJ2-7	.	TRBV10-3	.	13	TGTGCCATCATGGGTAGGGGAGACTACGAGCAGTACTTC	CAIMGRGDYEQYF
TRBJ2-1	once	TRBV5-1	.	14	TGCGCCAGCACCCGGTCGAGTATTGGCGATGAGCAGTTCTTC	CASTRSSIGDEQFF
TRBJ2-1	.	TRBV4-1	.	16	TGCGCCAGCAGCCAAGATTGGAGCGATAACTACAATGAGCAGTTCTTC	CASSQDWSDNYNEQFF
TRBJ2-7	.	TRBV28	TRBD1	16	TGTGCCAGCAGTTTCCCGACAGGGGATTCCTCCTACGAGCAGTACTTC	CASSFPTGDSSYEQYF
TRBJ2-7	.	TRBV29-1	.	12	TGCAGCGTTGGACAGCCCGGAAACGAGCAGTACTTC	CSVGQPGNEQYF
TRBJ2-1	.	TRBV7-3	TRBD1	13	TGTGCCAGCAGCCCCGTTCAGGGGGTTGAGCAGTTCTTC	CASSPVQGVEQFF
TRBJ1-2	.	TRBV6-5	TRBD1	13	TGTGCCAGCAGTTACTCGGGACAGAACGGCTACACCTTC	CASSYSGQNGYTF
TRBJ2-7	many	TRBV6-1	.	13	TGTGCCAGCAGCCGCACAGGGATCTACGAGCAGTACTTC	CASSRTGIYEQYF
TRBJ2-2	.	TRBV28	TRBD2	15	TGTGCCAGCAGGCTAGGGACTAGCTTTGGCGGGGAGCTGTTTTTT	CASRLGTSFGGELFF
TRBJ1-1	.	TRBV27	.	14	TGTGCCAGCAGTGCCCGGGTGTTGAACACTGAAGCTTTCTTT	CASSARVLNTEAFF
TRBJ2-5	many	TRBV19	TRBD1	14	TGTGCCAGTAGTACAGGGACAGCGCTCGGGTCCCAGTACTTC	CASSTGTALGSQYF
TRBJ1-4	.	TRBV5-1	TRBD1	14	TGCGCCAGCAGCATGGGACAGGGTGGGGAAAAACTGTTTTTT	CASSMGQGGEKLFF
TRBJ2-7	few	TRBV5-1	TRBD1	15	TGCGCCAGCAGCCCTGACCTACAGGGGCTCTCCGAGCAGTACTTC	CASSPDLQGLSEQYF
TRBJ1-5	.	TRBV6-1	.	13	TGTGCCAGCGGGAGGACAGAGGATCAGCCCCAGCATTTT	CASGRTEDQPQHF
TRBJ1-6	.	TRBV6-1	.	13	TGTGCCAGCTCAGGGTCTGAGAATTCACCCCTCCACTTT	CASSGSENSPLHF
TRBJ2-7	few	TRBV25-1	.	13	TGTGCCAGCAGCCACACAACCTCCTACGAGCAGTACTTC	CASSHTTSYEQYF
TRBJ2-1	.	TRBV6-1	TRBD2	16	TGTGCCAGCAGTGAAGGCGGGATGGGCGGGAGCCATGAGCAGTTCTTC	CASSEGGMGGSHEQFF
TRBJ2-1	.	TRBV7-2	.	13	TGTGCCAGCAGCTTAGCACAGTATGGTGAGCAGTTCTTC	CASSLAQYGEQFF
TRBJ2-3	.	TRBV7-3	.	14	TGTGCCAGCAGCTTACCCGGGAGAACAGATACGCAGTATTTT	CASSLPGRTDTQYF
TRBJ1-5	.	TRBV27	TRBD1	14	TGTGCCAGCAGACAGCAGGGGGCGCATCAGCCCCAGCATTTT	CASRQQGAHQPQHF
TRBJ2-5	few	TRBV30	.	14	TGTGCCTGGAGTGCCCGGGCTCTTTTAGAGACCCAGTACTTC	CAWSARALLETQYF
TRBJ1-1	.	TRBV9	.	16	TGTGCCAGCAGCGTAGTCGGGATTGAAATGAACACTGAAGCTTTCTTT	CASSVVGIEMNTEAFF
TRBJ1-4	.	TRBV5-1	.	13	TGCGCCAGCACCAGGGCAACTAATGAAAAACTGTTTTTT	CASTRATNEKLFF
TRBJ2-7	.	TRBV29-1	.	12	TGCAGCGTCGCGTGGGAATCCTACGAGCAGTACTTC	CSVAWESYEQYF
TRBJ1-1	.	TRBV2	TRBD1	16	TGTGCCAGCAAGCCGCGGGTGACAGGGGGGAACACTGAAGCTTTCTTT	CASKPRVTGGNTEAFF
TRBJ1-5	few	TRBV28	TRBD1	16	TGTGCCAGCAACGGACAGGGGTTGGCAAGCAATCAGCCCCAGCATTTT	CASNGQGLASNQPQHF
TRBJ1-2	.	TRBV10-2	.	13	TGCGCCAGCACCCCTGGGGGAAGCTATGGCTACACCTTC	CASTPGGSYGYTF
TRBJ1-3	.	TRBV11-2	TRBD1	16	TGTGCCAGCAGCGCTAGCTGGACAGGCTCTGGAAACACCATATATTTT	CASSASWTGSGNTIYF
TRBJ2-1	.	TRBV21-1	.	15	TGTGCCAGCAGCATCCAGAAGGGAGGGGGCTTCAATCCGTTCTTC	CASSIQKGGGFNPFF
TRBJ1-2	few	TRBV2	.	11	TGTGCCGGGGAGAGGGGAGGTGGCTACACCTTC	CAGERGGGYTF
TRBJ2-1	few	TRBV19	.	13	TGTGCCAGTAGTTTGGGGGGCAAGGGTGAGCAGTTCTTC	CASSLGGKGEQFF
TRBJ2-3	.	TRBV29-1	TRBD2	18	TGCAGCGTTGAAAACTTCCCCGGGACTAGCGGCACCACAGATACGCAGTATTTT	CSVENFPGTSGTTDTQYF